The 10 T cell receptor beta chains in this list originate from one sample, sequenced in a study of glioma-infiltrating T cells (dated by TCRdb to about 2016). The sample was run on an Illumina MiSeq. The iRepertoire nested amplicon-rescue multiplex PCR (arm-PCR) platform was used to amplify TCR alpha and beta CDR3 regions from RNA. Through fastp at Q25 and MiXCR, TCRdb rebuilt clones from the public reads, retaining in-frame beta chains. Every entry covers one CDR3 protein and lists the most common genes and DNA from its rows. In this sample the table shows around 390,000 distinct CDR3 sequences, around 38% of which occur a single time. The ten biggest clones cover 12% of the sample. Sequenced: glioma tissue, nonneoplastic brain tissue, or PBMCs (not recorded which). These TCRs come from a human donor with low-grade glioma or glioblastoma, undergoing nonglioma brain surgery, or in good health (not recorded which).

V usage is TRBV7-2 and J usage is TRBJ2-3, with TRBD2 as a possible D gene (5 bases). Per the germline V gene, CDR1 is SGHTA and CDR2 is FQGNSA. The CDR3 is made up of 18 amino acids. Trimming cost V 0 bases and J 6 bases, with 22 bases left between them. CDR3 bases: TGTGCCAGCAGCTTAGCGGAATCCGGGGTTCACGCATGGGATACGCAGTATTTT. Translating gives CASSLAESGVHAWDTQYF.

On this clonotype itself: The junction shows a germline mismatch at one end, possibly a read error. The rearrangement joins TRBV6-6 to TRBJ2-7; maybe TRBD1 (5 bases). The CDR3 length is 15 residues. Germline V gene lookup returns CDR1 MNHNY and CDR2 SVGAGI (reference sequence). Written as DNA, the CDR3 is TGTGCCGGCAGTTACTCCCCAGGGCCGGGCTATGAGCAGTACTTC. This gives the protein CAGSYSPGPGYEQYF.

A few counts support this clonotype. The chain employs TRBV7-2 and TRBJ2-7; 8 bases fit TRBD2. CDR1 SGHTA and CDR2 FQGNSA come from the germline V gene. The CDR3 consists of 17 residues. Trimming at V came to 1 base and at J to 6 bases, leaving 14 bases not matched to a gene. Here the CDR3 reads CASSLGGGGRAFSEQYF. The CDR3 bases are TGTGCCAGCAGCTTAGGGGGCGGGGGGAGGGCGTTCTCCGAGCAGTACTTC.

On this clonotype: This may be a read error: a much more frequent sequence differs by one nucleotide. The chain couples TRBV25-1 to TRBJ1-1; D gene unclear. The CDR3 runs 14 residues. The germline V gene encodes CDR1 MGHDK and CDR2 SYGVNS. Trimming cost V 7 bases and J 0 bases, with 12 bases left between them. CDR3 protein: CASITPFLNTEAFF. For the CDR3, the DNA is TGTGCCAGCATTACCCCCTTCCTGAACACTGAAGCTTTCTTT.

The chain is built from TRBV4-1 and TRBJ1-2; a weak D match, TRBD1 (5 bases). Germline V gives CDR1 MGHRA, CDR2 YSYEKL. CDR3 length: 16 residues. Between the trimmed V and J ends, which lost 1 base and 0 bases, there was a span of 12 bases. In nucleotides, the CDR3 is TGCGCCAGCAGCCAAGCCCAGGGTTCAGCTAACTATGGCTACACCTTC. This codes for CASSQAQGSANYGYTF.

This chain links TRBV15 with TRBJ1-2, with D possibly TRBD1 on 5 matching bases. V shed 4 bases and J shed 4 bases, with 16 bases lying between them. The CDR3 spans 15 residues. The germline CDR1 and CDR2 sequences are LNHNV and YYDKDF (reference sequence). CDR3 region: CATSIDFGDPYGYTF. The DNA of the CDR3 is TGTGCCACCAGCATAGATTTTGGGGACCCCTATGGCTACACCTTC.

The genes are TRBV5-5 and TRBJ2-7; the D is unclear. Germline CDR1 SGHKS, CDR2 YYEKEE (reference sequence). Trimming stripped 0 bases from V and 4 bases from J, with 11 bases between. The length of the CDR3 is 14 residues. The DNA of the CDR3 is TGTGCCAGCAGCTTGGTGGCCAGAGCTTACGAGCAGTACTTC. Its protein product is CASSLVARAYEQYF.

V usage is TRBV15 and J usage is TRBJ2-1, with no clear D. This CDR3 comprises 17 residues. With 0 bases removed from V and 0 bases from J, the gap between germline ends came to 12 bases. The V gene's germline CDR1 is LNHNV and CDR2 YYDKDF (reference sequence). CDR3 nucleotide sequence: TGTGCCACCAGCAGAGAGAGGCGGATAAGCTCCTACAATGAGCAGTTCTTC. It translates to CATSRERRISSYNEQFF.

A word on this clonotype: A clone one base away is much larger, so this may be a read error. The conserved closing phenylalanine or tryptophan is absent in this CDR3, likely reflecting a read error. V usage is TRBV28 and J usage is TRBJ1-1; D remains unclear. CDR1 and CDR2 from the germline V gene are MDHEN and SYDVKM. The CDR3 is 13 amino acids. V was pared by 6 bases and J by 0 bases, with 8 bases between. This chain's CDR3 is CASRGTVNTEAFL. The CDR3 DNA is TGTGCCAGCAGGGGAACAGTGAACACTGAAGCTTTCCTT.

This clonotype has only one observation. The chain couples TRBV7-3 to TRBJ2-1; 8 positions match TRBD2. The germline V gene has CDR1 SGHTA and CDR2 FQGTGA. CDR3 length: 14 amino acids. The V gene end was trimmed by 3 bases and the J gene end by 6 bases; junction bases not matched to a gene: 4. CDR3 region: CASSFNLAGNEQFF. DNA of the CDR3: TGTGCCAGCAGCTTTAACCTAGCGGGCAATGAGCAGTTCTTC.